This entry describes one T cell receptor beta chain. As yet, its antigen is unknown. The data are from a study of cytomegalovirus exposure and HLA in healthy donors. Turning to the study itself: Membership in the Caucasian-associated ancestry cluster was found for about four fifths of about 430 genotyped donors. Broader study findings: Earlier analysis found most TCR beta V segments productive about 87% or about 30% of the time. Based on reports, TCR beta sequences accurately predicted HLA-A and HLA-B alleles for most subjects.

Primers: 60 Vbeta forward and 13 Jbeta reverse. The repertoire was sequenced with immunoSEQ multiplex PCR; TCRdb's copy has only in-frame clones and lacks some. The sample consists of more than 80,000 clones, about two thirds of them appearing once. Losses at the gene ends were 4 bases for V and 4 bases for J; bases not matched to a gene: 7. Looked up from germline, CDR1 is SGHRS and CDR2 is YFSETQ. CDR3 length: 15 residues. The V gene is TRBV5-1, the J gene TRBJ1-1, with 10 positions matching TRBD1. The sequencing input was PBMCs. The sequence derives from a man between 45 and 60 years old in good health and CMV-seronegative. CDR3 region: CASSNRQGAGTEAFF. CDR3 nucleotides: TGCGCCAGCAGCAACCGACAGGGGGCGGGCACTGAAGCTTTCTTT.